This T cell receptor beta chain was sequenced during a study of shared clonotypes between healthy human individuals. Splitting of each subset's genomic DNA was done evenly across several immunoSEQ plates. Only in-frame clones appear in the TCRdb table, and some are missing; sequencing was by immunoSEQ multiplex PCR. The repertoire holds roughly 2,000,000 clones, with about 93% as singletons. This clone has just one count. Trimming removed 2 bases from V and 8 bases from J, with 15 bases in between. CDR3 size: 14 residues. Per germline, CDR1 MGHRA and CDR2 YSYEKL. The naive CD8 subset, CD45RO-negative cells positively selected for CCR7, excluded terminally differentiated effector memory CD45RA+ cells. Recent vaccinations or acute infections were absent in the healthy HIV-negative adult donors. The donor cohort consisted entirely of Caucasian adults residing in Nashville, Tennessee.

The chain recombines TRBV4-1 with TRBJ1-1, with D perhaps matching TRBD1 (5 bases). The source material was naive CD8+ T cells from PBMCs. The TCR sequence derives from a man between 18 and 29 years old in good health. Some clones in this sample may be carry-over from other donors' samples. The CDR3 nucleotides are TGCGCCAGCAGCCAACCCGGGACTAGGGAAGAAGCTTTCTTT. Translation gives CASSQPGTREEAFF.